A selection of T cell receptor beta chains follows, all from one sample in a study of blood T cell repertoires in COVID-19. Clones were sequenced by immunoSEQ multiplex PCR, and TCRdb holds only the in-frame ones, with some missing. Of approximately 50,000 clones in the sample, 85% to 90% are singletons; the top ten hold approximately 6.9%. The sample taken for sequencing was peripheral blood. These receptors were collected from a man in his sixties with acute or convalescent COVID-19. CDR3s include the opening cysteine and the closing phenylalanine or tryptophan. The D gene is left open where the match is weak. Clone size is shown for a subset of rows, as once, few, many or a class of expanded clone.

size	V	J	D	DNA	CDR3
NA	TRBV14	TRBJ1-1	NA	TGTGCCAGCAGCTTAGGGGGATTTAACACTGAAGCTTTCTTT	CASSLGGFNTEAFF
NA	TRBV14	TRBJ2-5	TRBD2	TGTGCCAGCAGCCAAGGGACTAGCGGGACATTATTGGAGACCCAGTACTTC	CASSQGTSGTLLETQYF
once	TRBV7-3	TRBJ2-7	TRBD2	TGTGCCAGCAGCTTCTCTAGCGGGAGTCCCCACGAGCAGTACTTC	CASSFSSGSPHEQYF
NA	TRBV5-1	TRBJ2-5	TRBD1	TGCGCCAGCAGCTTCACAGGGGGCGAAGAGACCCAGTACTTC	CASSFTGGEETQYF
NA	TRBV10-3	TRBJ2-1	TRBD2	TGTGCCATCAGTGACCGTAGCGGGCTAAACAATGAGCAGTTCTTC	CAISDRSGLNNEQFF
NA	TRBV7-9	TRBJ2-3	TRBD2	TGTGCCAGCAGCCCTTCAGGTGGCGGGAGAGGGCCAGATACGCAGTATTTT	CASSPSGGGRGPDTQYF
NA	TRBV19	TRBJ1-5	TRBD1	TGTGCCAGTAGTACCGGGACAGCCTATCAGCCCCAGCATTTT	CASSTGTAYQPQHF
few	TRBV7-8	TRBJ2-1	TRBD2	TGTGCCAGCAGCTTAGGGGCGGGAGGGCCCTTTGAGCAGTTCTTC	CASSLGAGGPFEQFF
NA	TRBV12-5	TRBJ2-3	TRBD1	TGTGCTAGTGCGGAAGGGGGCCCCCCAGTTAAGGGGGATACGCAGTATTTT	CASAEGGPPVKGDTQYF
NA	TRBV15	TRBJ1-3	NA	TGTGCCACCAGCAAACAGGGCTCTGGAAACACCATATATTTT	CATSKQGSGNTIYF
NA	TRBV27	TRBJ2-2	NA	TGTGCCAGCAGTTTATACCTAGCGCGCAACACCGGGGAGCTGTTTTTT	CASSLYLARNTGELFF
NA	TRBV5-1	TRBJ2-3	NA	TGCGCCAGCAGCTTGGCCGTCGATAGCCCAGATACGCAGTATTTT	CASSLAVDSPDTQYF
NA	TRBV27	TRBJ1-4	TRBD1	TGTGCCAGCAGTTTAACACATCCGGGACAGGGGGTGAAAGAAAAACTGTTTTTT	CASSLTHPGQGVKEKLFF
NA	TRBV7-9	TRBJ1-5	TRBD1	TGTGCCAGCTCTCGAACCGGGACAGATAGCAATCAGCCCCAGCATTTT	CASSRTGTDSNQPQHF
few	TRBV5-1	TRBJ2-2	TRBD1	TGCGCCAGCAGCACGACAGGGGCCAACACCGGGGAGCTGTTTTTT	CASSTTGANTGELFF
NA	TRBV18	TRBJ2-2	NA	TGTGCCAGCTCACGAGAGACTCAGAACACCGGGGAGCTGTTTTTT	CASSRETQNTGELFF
NA	TRBV2	TRBJ1-1	NA	TGTGCCAGCAGGGTCAACAGGGTGAACACTGAAGCTTTCTTT	CASRVNRVNTEAFF
NA	TRBV9	TRBJ2-7	NA	TGTGCCAGCAGCCCCCGCCTAGCGAACTCCTACGAGCAGTACTTC	CASSPRLANSYEQYF
NA	TRBV5-6	TRBJ2-2	TRBD1	TGTGCCAGCAGCCCCCGCCGGACAGGGTCCGGGGAGCTGTTTTTT	CASSPRRTGSGELFF
NA	TRBV4-2	TRBJ2-1	TRBD2	TGTGCCAGCAGCCAAGATTTAGCGGGAGGGGTCAATGAGCAGTTCTTC	CASSQDLAGGVNEQFF
few	TRBV2	TRBJ2-2	TRBD2	TGTGCCAGCAGTGGATCCCTAGCGGAGAACACCGGGGAGCTGTTTTTT	CASSGSLAENTGELFF
few	TRBV7-9	TRBJ1-6	NA	TGTGCCAGCAGCGTAGGGGAGTCACCCCTCCACTTT	CASSVGESPLHF
NA	TRBV6-4	TRBJ2-3	TRBD1	TGTGCCAGCAGTGTATCAACAGGGGCCACAGATACGCAGTATTTT	CASSVSTGATDTQYF
NA	TRBV7-8	TRBJ1-5	NA	TGTGCCAGCAGCTTCGTCAGGGGAAATCAGCCCCAGCATTTT	CASSFVRGNQPQHF
NA	TRBV6-5	TRBJ1-1	NA	TGTGCCAGCATCGGTGGGGGGGCCTGGAACACTGAAGCTTTCTTT	CASIGGGAWNTEAFF
NA	TRBV5-1	TRBJ1-6	NA	TGCGCCAGCCGGACAGATAATTCACCCCTCCACTTT	CASRTDNSPLHF
NA	TRBV2	TRBJ2-3	NA	TGTGCCAGCGGGTTGTGGATCGAGGGTGATACGCAGTATTTT	CASGLWIEGDTQYF
NA	TRBV7-9	TRBJ1-3	NA	TGTGCCAGCAGCCCCGAGAACAGGGTGGTCTCTGGAAACACCATATATTTT	CASSPENRVVSGNTIYF
NA	TRBV11-2	TRBJ1-6	NA	TGTGCCAGCAGCTTACGCGGGGGTAATTCACCCCTCCACTTT	CASSLRGGNSPLHF
NA	TRBV28	TRBJ2-1	TRBD2	TGTGCCAGCCGCATGGGACTAGCGGGAATGGAGTTCTTC	CASRMGLAGMEFF
NA	TRBV4-1	TRBJ2-1	TRBD2	TGCGCCAGCAGCCAAGATCCAGGGACTAGCGGATACAATGAGCAGTTCTTC	CASSQDPGTSGYNEQFF
NA	TRBV5-1	TRBJ2-5	NA	TGCGCCAGCAGTGGGTCAGGCCAAGAGACCCAGTACTTC	CASSGSGQETQYF